This entry is about one T cell receptor beta chain. Its specificity is unknown. The sample carries other DNA sequences with the same CDR3. This record belongs to a study of cytomegalovirus exposure and HLA in healthy donors. Whole-study findings and limits: High sensitivity and specificity were reportedly achieved when the classifier diagnosed cytomegalovirus status.

PCR was performed using 60 Vbeta and 13 Jbeta primers. Sequenced by immunoSEQ multiplex PCR; TCRdb stores in-frame clones only, minus some. The sample shows 90,000 to 140,000 clones, about 83% of them seen only once. As for the donors, each was a healthy bone marrow donor. This CDR3 has 15 amino acids. Germline CDR1 and CDR2: LGHNA and YSLEER. The junction had 1 base not matched to a gene; V was cut back by 0 bases and J by 0 bases. The rearrangement joins TRBV4-3 to TRBJ2-7; 8 bases agree with TRBD1. The sequenced sample was PBMCs. This TCR was sampled from a man between 18 and 35 years old in good health and CMV-seronegative. The chain's CDR3 is CASSQDDRGSYEQYF. The CDR3 region has the DNA TGCGCCAGCAGCCAAGATGACAGGGGCTCCTACGAGCAGTACTTC.